This TCR beta chain was sequenced for a study of monozygotic twins with cystic fibrosis. Findings and limits, study-wide: The repertoire was suggested to be naive-dominated, clonality median 0.0095.

In this sample, this clone turned up once. Its antigen is not known. The protocol was immunoSEQ multiplex PCR, while the TCRdb copy is restricted to in-frame clones and leaves out a portion. The profile covers over 10,000 clones, with approximately 85% appearing a single time and 0.45% to 0.55% taken by the ten largest. The source of this sequence is a man aged 18 to 29 with cystic fibrosis. Sequencing used blood.

The CDR3 loop is CASSLGGDPNEQFF. DNA of the CDR3: TGTGCCAGCAGTTTGGGGGGGGACCCCAATGAGCAGTTCTTC. The chain combines TRBV27 with TRBJ2-1, with TRBD2 matching 7 bases. The junction had 5 bases not matched to a gene; V was cut back by 3 bases and J by 6 bases. Germline V lookup: CDR1 MNHEY, CDR2 SMNVEV (reference sequence). The CDR3 is made up of 14 amino acids.